One sample yielded the 13 T cell receptor beta chains listed below, sequenced in a study of OX40 agonist ivuxolimab in advanced cancers. The data were produced by immunoSEQ multiplex PCR, yet TCRdb's version contains in-frame clones alone and is incomplete. The sample shows about 21,000 clones, over 65% of them seen only once. The sample in question was CD4+ or CD8+ T cells sorted from blood, obtained in a trial of the OX40 agonist ivuxolimab. These receptors were taken from an adult with an advanced solid tumor such as melanoma, head and neck, liver or kidney cancer.

The V call is TRBV6-5, the J call TRBJ1-2; D gene uncertain. V lost 2 bases and J 8 bases, leaving 12 bases between the germline ends. This CDR3 comprises 13 residues. Germline values: CDR1 MNHEY, CDR2 SVGAGI. This CDR3 is CASSYDHFFGYTF. Written as DNA, the CDR3 is TGTGCCAGCAGTTACGATCACTTTTTCGGCTACACCTTC.

V and J are TRBV25-1 and TRBJ2-7, with a tentative D call TRBD1 (5 bases). Deletions cut 7 bases from V and 2 bases from J, with 6 bases between. Germline V gene lookup returns CDR1 MGHDK and CDR2 SYGVNS. CDR3 length: 11 amino acids. CDR3 bases: TGTGCCAGCACAGGGACCTACGAGCAGTACTTC. This codes for CASTGTYEQYF.

The CDR3 sequence: CASSPRGGAYNSPLHF. In nucleotides, the CDR3 is TGTGCCAGCAGCCCCCGCGGCGGCGCCTATAATTCACCCCTCCACTTT. The V call is TRBV5-8, the J call TRBJ1-6; the D is unclear. CDR1 and CDR2 from the germline V gene are SGHTS and YDEGEE. The ends were cut back, 4 bases at V and 2 bases at J, with 13 bases in the middle. CDR3 length: 16 amino acids.

Worth noting for this clone: This may arise from a read error, as a much more abundant clone is one base away. Here the CDR3 DNA reads TGTGCCAGCAGTGAAGTGGCAGGGGGTGGCATTCAGTACTTC. Its translation: CASSEVAGGGIQYF. V and J are TRBV6-1 and TRBJ2-4; 7 positions match TRBD1. This CDR3 region has 14 residues. The ends lost 1 base at V and 9 bases at J; junction bases unmatched: 6. Germline assignment: CDR1 MNHNS and CDR2 SASEGT.

The chain carries TRBV5-4 and TRBJ1-2, with D hard to call. The germline gives CDR1 SGHNT, CDR2 YYREEE (reference sequence). Deletions cut 0 bases from V and 3 bases from J, with 9 bases between. The CDR3 runs 14 residues. DNA for the CDR3: TGTGCCAGCAGCTTGGGGCAGGTCTACTATGGCTACACCTTC. As protein: CASSLGQVYYGYTF.

This clone was seen a handful of times. The J gene is TRBJ1-2, the V gene TRBV5-6; a possible D gene is TRBD1 (5 bases). This CDR3 spans 13 amino acids. Trimming left V 3 bases short and J 5 bases short, with 11 bases between. Germline CDR1 SGHDT, CDR2 YYEEEE. The CDR3 coding sequence is TGTGCCAGCAGCTCCGGGACCTCATATGGCTACACCTTC. Translated: CASSSGTSYGYTF. The full variable domain, rest sourced from reference TRBV5-6 and TRBJ1-2, is DAGVTQSPTHLIKTRGQQVTLRCSPKSGHDTVSWYQQALGQGPQFIFQYYEEEERQRGNFPDRFSGHQFPNYSSELNVNALLLGDSALYLCASSSGTSYGYTFGSGTRLTVV.

The CDR3 region has the DNA TGTGCCAGCAGATCACCCGACGGACCTTATGGCTACACCTTC. This codes for CASRSPDGPYGYTF. This chain connects TRBV6-5 to TRBJ1-2; no definite D call. The CDR3 covers 14 residues. V lost 6 bases and J lost 5, with 16 bases in between. Germline V gives CDR1 MNHEY, CDR2 SVGAGI.

This clone occurred once. This chain joins TRBV6-5 and TRBJ2-7; tentative D call: TRBD2 (5 bases). V was clipped by 6 bases and J by 5 bases, with 17 bases between them. This CDR3 spans 14 amino acids. The germline V gene encodes CDR1 MNHEY and CDR2 SVGAGI. This CDR3 is CASSPSPGIHEQYF. The DNA of the CDR3 is TGTGCCAGCAGCCCCAGTCCCGGGATACACGAGCAGTACTTC.

The chain couples TRBV9 to TRBJ1-2; 7 nucleotides agree with TRBD1. The germline V gene has CDR1 SGDLS and CDR2 YYNGEE. The CDR3 runs 15 residues. V lost 7 bases, J lost 5 bases, and 14 bases stayed unmatched. CDR3 sequence reads: CASEFRGEDRYGYTF. CDR3 DNA: TGTGCCAGCGAGTTCAGGGGGGAAGATCGATATGGCTACACCTTC.

Of note for this clone: One end of the junction does not line up with germline, which may come from a read error. This chain joins TRBV6-6 and TRBJ1-2, with D possibly being TRBD1 (5 bases). Germline CDR1 reads MNHNY; CDR2 reads SVGAGI (reference sequence). The CDR3 loop spans 11 amino acids. CDR3 amino acids: CASSYSSGTAF. CDR3 sequence (DNA): TGTGCCAGCAGTTACTCTTCCGGGACGGCCTTC.

The chain recombines TRBV27 with TRBJ1-4; tentatively, D is TRBD1 (5 bases). V lost 2 bases to trimming and J lost 8 bases, with 21 bases between them. Germline V gene data show CDR1 as MNHEY and CDR2 as SMNVEV (reference sequence). The CDR3 is 17 amino acids. The CDR3, as DNA: TGTGCCAGCAGTTTAAACTCCGGGACGGCGGTAGGGGAAAAACTGTTTTTT. Protein: CASSLNSGTAVGEKLFF.

The chain is built from TRBV13 and TRBJ2-7; D might be TRBD1 (6 bases). V was pared by 0 bases and J by 3 bases, with 6 bases between. This CDR3 region has 13 residues. Germline CDR1 reads PRHDT; CDR2 reads FYEKMQ (reference sequence). This CDR3 is CASSLGQGYEQYF. DNA for the CDR3: TGTGCCAGCAGCTTAGGACAGGGCTACGAGCAGTACTTC.

This chain links TRBV5-4 with TRBJ2-7, with 10 bases matching TRBD1. The CDR3 length is 15 residues. Germline assignment: CDR1 SGHNT and CDR2 YYREEE (reference sequence). V lost 3 bases to trimming and J lost 5 bases; unmatched junction nucleotides: 8. The CDR3 spells CASSSGQGVGNEQYF. DNA of the CDR3: TGTGCCAGCAGCTCAGGACAGGGGGTAGGCAACGAGCAGTACTTC.